The 28 T cell receptor beta chains below all came from one sample that was sequenced in a study of OX40 agonist ivuxolimab in advanced cancers. The assay was immunoSEQ multiplex PCR, and TCRdb's table has in-frame clones only and misses some. The table shows about 80,000 clones, with approximately 83% occurring only once. The sample consisted of CD4+ or CD8+ T cells sorted from blood, taken in a trial of the OX40 agonist ivuxolimab. The receptors were sampled from an adult with an advanced solid tumor such as melanoma, head and neck, liver or kidney cancer.

J is TRBJ1-3 and V is TRBV19; D call uncertain. V was cut by 10 bases and J by 0 bases, with 7 bases left in between. CDR1 is LNHDA and CDR2 is SQIVND in the germline V gene (reference sequence). The CDR3 has 12 residues. In DNA form, the CDR3 reads TGTGCCACAATAGACTCTGGAAACACCATATATTTT. Translating it yields CATIDSGNTIYF.

The chain is built from TRBV11-2 and TRBJ2-2, with D possibly TRBD1 on 6 matching bases. The CDR3 loop spans 15 amino acids. V was clipped by 1 base and J by 1 base, with 7 bases between them. Per the germline V gene, CDR1 is SGHAT and CDR2 is FQNNGV. CDR3 DNA: TGTGCCAGCAGCTTAGTCAGGGGGAACACCGGGGAGCTGTTTTTT. It yields the protein CASSLVRGNTGELFF. Drawing the rest from reference TRBV11-2 and TRBJ2-2, the complete variable domain is EAGVAQSPRYKIIEKRQSVAFWCNPISGHATLYWYQQILGQGPKLLIQFQNNGVVDDSQLPKDRFSAERLKGVDSTLKIQPAKLEDSAVYLCASSLVRGNTGELFFGEGSRLTVL.

The chain joins TRBV7-2 to TRBJ2-7; 7 bases agree with TRBD2. CDR1 is SGHTA, CDR2 FQGNSA, per germline. With V trimmed by 8 bases and J by 0 bases, 13 bases remained unmatched. The CDR3 has 16 amino acids. As DNA, the CDR3 is TGTGCCAGCGGGGCTGGAGGCGGGGGAAGCTCCTACGAGCAGTACTTC. The encoded protein is CASGAGGGGSSYEQYF.

This rearrangement joins TRBV28 to TRBJ1-2; 9 positions agree with TRBD1. This CDR3 contains 15 residues. The germline CDR1 and CDR2 sequences are MDHEN and SYDVKM. Trimming cost V 6 bases and J 7 bases; bases outside gene matches: 12. The DNA of the CDR3 is TGTGCCAGCAGATCGGGAACCGGGACAGGGACTGGCTACACCTTC. Amino acid sequence: CASRSGTGTGTGYTF.

This clone was detected a few times. This chain uses TRBV7-9 with TRBJ1-2, with D hard to call. The CDR3 consists of 12 residues. The V end lost 5 bases, the J end lost 4 bases, and 8 bases lay between the germline ends. Germline CDR1 is SEHNR and CDR2 is FQNEAQ (reference sequence). The CDR3 sequence is CASSQTSYGYTF. The CDR3 DNA reads as TGTGCCAGCAGCCAGACAAGCTATGGCTACACCTTC.

This clone was observed a few times. The V call is TRBV12-5, the J call TRBJ1-5; D may be TRBD1 (5 bases). Trimming cost V 6 bases and J 7 bases, with 13 bases left between them. The CDR3 runs 13 residues. In germline, CDR1 is LGHNT, CDR2 FRNRAP. The CDR3 region is CASGLTGGQPQHF. CDR3 bases: TGTGCTAGTGGCCTCACGGGGGGGCAGCCCCAGCATTTT.

V is TRBV28 and J is TRBJ1-6; no firm D call. This CDR3 has 13 residues. Germline V gene lookup returns CDR1 MDHEN and CDR2 SYDVKM. Trimming removed 2 bases from V and 10 bases from J, with 9 bases in between. CDR3 DNA: TGTGCCAGCAGTTTACCGGGGAACTCACCCCTCCACTTT. Its translation: CASSLPGNSPLHF. Looking up the rest from reference TRBV28 and TRBJ1-6 gives the full variable domain: DVKVTQSSRYLVKRTGEKVFLECVQDMDHENMFWYRQDPGLGLRLIYFSYDVKMKEKGDIPEGYSVSREKKERFSLILESASTNQTSMYLCASSLPGNSPLHFGNGTRLTVT.

The chain is built from TRBV10-2 and TRBJ2-7; either TRBD1 or TRBD2 may fit D (6 bases each). V lost 7 bases and J 3 bases, leaving 16 bases between the germline ends. The germline gives CDR1 WSHSY, CDR2 SAAADI. The CDR3 length is 14 residues. The CDR3 region is CASTSSGAFYEQYF. The CDR3, as DNA: TGCGCCAGCACGTCGTCGGGGGCCTTCTACGAGCAGTACTTC.

The chain combines TRBV5-1 with TRBJ2-3; either TRBD1 or TRBD2 may fit D (6 bases each). Per germline, CDR1 SGHRS and CDR2 YFSETQ. The CDR3 has 15 amino acids. The V end was cut by 2 bases, the J end by 4 bases, with 14 bases between. The CDR3 region is CASSFTDGGPDTQYF. CDR3 DNA sequence: TGCGCCAGCAGCTTCACAGACGGGGGCCCAGATACGCAGTATTTT.

The sample holds a few counts of this clone. The rearrangement joins TRBV5-1 to TRBJ1-1, with 7 positions matching TRBD1. V was clipped by 6 bases and J by 5 bases; unmatched bases: 22. CDR3 length: 18 amino acids. Germline loops: CDR1 SGHRS, CDR2 YFSETQ. CDR3 sequence: CASKGRDRTGLRRTEAFF. DNA of the CDR3: TGCGCCAGCAAAGGGCGGGATAGGACAGGTCTAAGGAGGACTGAAGCTTTCTTT.

This chain connects TRBV18 to TRBJ1-2, with D unclear. V dropped 3 bases and J dropped 8 bases, with 19 bases sitting between them. Germline V CDR1 and CDR2: KGHSH, LQKENI. This CDR3 is built from 15 residues. Here the CDR3 reads CASSPRTRGSNGYTF. The CDR3 bases are TGTGCCAGCTCACCCCGAACCCGGGGTTCAAACGGCTACACCTTC.

The chain is built from TRBV6-5 and TRBJ1-5; D not certain. From germline, CDR1 is MNHEY and CDR2 SVGAGI. V lost 1 base and J lost 3, with 13 bases in between. The CDR3 length is 16 residues. CDR3 in DNA: TGTGCCAGCAGTTACTTTCCGGCCCGATCCAATCAGCCCCAGCATTTT. Protein sequence: CASSYFPARSNQPQHF.

The table lists this clone with a few counts. J is TRBJ2-7 and V is TRBV19; D is ambiguous. This CDR3 has 16 residues. The V end was cut by 1 base, the J end by 9 bases, with 22 bases between. The V gene's germline CDR1 is LNHDA and CDR2 SQIVND (reference sequence). DNA of the CDR3: TGTGCCAGTAGTATAGGACGACCGGGCCAAAATACGGGGCAGTACTTC. This codes for CASSIGRPGQNTGQYF.

This clone appeared once. The rearrangement uses TRBV5-4 and TRBJ1-2, with a tentative D call TRBD1 (5 bases). Deletions cut 4 bases from V and 8 bases from J, with 24 bases between. The germline V gene has CDR1 SGHNT and CDR2 YYREEE (reference sequence). CDR3 length: 16 residues. CDR3 protein: CASSPEPGRSGGGYTF. The CDR3 DNA reads TGTGCCAGCAGCCCCGAACCCGGGCGTTCGGGGGGGGGCTACACCTTC.

This chain connects TRBV28 to TRBJ2-3, with 7 nucleotides matching TRBD2. This CDR3 contains 17 residues. J gave up 1 base and V 5 bases, and 12 bases lay outside the gene matches. CDR1 and CDR2 (germline): MDHEN, SYDVKM. The CDR3 bases are TGTGCCAGCAGTCTAACCTGGGGCCGGGGGGGCACAGATACGCAGTATTTT. Protein: CASSLTWGRGGTDTQYF. The full variable domain, rest sourced from reference TRBV28 and TRBJ2-3, is DVKVTQSSRYLVKRTGEKVFLECVQDMDHENMFWYRQDPGLGLRLIYFSYDVKMKEKGDIPEGYSVSREKKERFSLILESASTNQTSMYLCASSLTWGRGGTDTQYFGPGTRLTVL.

This clone showed up just once. An end of the junction differs from the germline gene, which may be a read error. V usage is TRBV7-7 and J usage is TRBJ2-2; possibly TRBD1 for D (5 bases). This CDR3 is built from 13 residues. Germline CDR1 and CDR2: SSHAT and FNYEAQ (reference sequence). CDR3 sequence reads: CASSLAGPGELFF. CDR3 nucleotides: TGTGCTAGCAGCTTAGCAGGGCCCGGGGAGCTGTTTTTT.

A remark on this clone: The junction differs from germline at one of its ends, possibly a read error. The identical CDR3 is also encoded by other nucleotide sequences in the sample. V is TRBV27 and J is TRBJ1-6, with 9 bases fitting TRBD1. Looked up from germline, CDR1 is MNHEY and CDR2 is SMNVEV (reference sequence). The CDR3 has 16 amino acids. CDR3 coding DNA: TGCGCCAGCAGCTGGAGAGGACCGGGACAGGGTTCACCCCTCCACTTT. Protein sequence: CASSWRGPGQGSPLHF.

The CDR3 sequence: CASRRTWDEQYF. Written as DNA, the CDR3 is TGTGCCAGCAGGCGGACCTGGGACGAGCAGTACTTC. The rearrangement links TRBV6-5 to TRBJ2-7; D gene unclear. V lost 6 bases to trimming and J lost 5 bases, with 11 bases between them. The CDR3 has 12 residues. Germline V gene lookup returns CDR1 MNHEY and CDR2 SVGAGI.

V is TRBV7-3 and J is TRBJ2-1, with a tentative D call TRBD2 (5 bases). The CDR3 covers 15 residues. Germline loops: CDR1 SGHTA, CDR2 FQGTGA. The V gene lost 2 bases and the J gene lost 8 bases, with 16 bases spanning the gap. CDR3 amino acids: CASSLLISGRDEQFF. The CDR3, as DNA: TGTGCCAGCAGCTTATTGATTAGTGGGCGGGATGAGCAGTTCTTC. The complete variable domain, with remaining parts taken from reference TRBV7-3 and TRBJ2-1, reads GAGVSQTPSNKVTEKGKYVELRCDPISGHTALYWYRQSLGQGPEFLIYFQGTGAADDSGLPNDRFFAVRPEGSVSTLKIQRTERGDSAVYLCASSLLISGRDEQFFGPGTRLTVL.

The chain employs TRBV28 and TRBJ1-2; 8 positions agree with TRBD1. There are 14 residues in the CDR3. CDR1 and CDR2 from the germline V gene are MDHEN and SYDVKM. After removal of 5 bases from V and 6 bases from J, the junction contained 8 bases not matched to a gene. CDR3 residues: CASSTQGQENGYTF. CDR3 DNA sequence: TGTGCCAGCAGTACCCAGGGACAGGAGAATGGCTACACCTTC.

In its sample, this clone was seen once. This rearrangement joins TRBV5-1 to TRBJ1-4; D unclear. Trimming shortened V by 4 bases and J by 8 bases, and 18 bases separated the two germline ends. There are 15 residues in the CDR3. Germline CDR1 and CDR2: SGHRS and YFSETQ. CDR3 protein: CASSGKLGPEEKLFF. The CDR3 DNA reads TGCGCCAGCAGCGGGAAACTAGGACCAGAGGAAAAACTGTTTTTT.

This clone was detected once. The J gene is TRBJ1-4, the V gene TRBV9; 10 bases are a match to TRBD1. V was pared by 3 bases and J by 4 bases, with 3 bases of the junction left unmatched. The germline V gene has CDR1 SGDLS and CDR2 YYNGEE. The length of the CDR3 is 15 residues. CDR3 sequence (DNA): TGTGCCAGCAGCGCCGGGGACAGGGGTAATGAAAAACTGTTTTTT. The encoded protein is CASSAGDRGNEKLFF. The entire variable domain, with the rest obtained from reference TRBV9 and TRBJ1-4, is as follows: DSGVTQTPKHLITATGQRVTLRCSPRSGDLSVYWYQQSLDQGLQFLIQYYNGEERAKGNILERFSAQQFPDLHSELNLSSLELGDSALYFCASSAGDRGNEKLFFGSGTQLSVL.

This chain links TRBV5-4 with TRBJ2-7; D gene uncertain. Germline CDR1 reads SGHNT; CDR2 reads YYREEE (reference sequence). Deletions cut 4 bases from V and 1 base from J, with 12 bases between. The CDR3 is 14 amino acids. Here the CDR3 reads CASSPDQFSYEQYF. The CDR3 nucleotides are TGTGCCAGCAGCCCGGACCAGTTTTCCTACGAGCAGTACTTC.

This chain uses TRBV6-1 with TRBJ1-6, with TRBD1 as a possible D gene (6 bases). This CDR3 spans 12 amino acids. Germline assignment: CDR1 MNHNS and CDR2 SASEGT. V was cut by 10 bases and J by 7 bases, with 11 bases left in between. The CDR3 loop is CAINRENSPLHF. The CDR3 bases are TGTGCCATCAACAGGGAGAATTCACCCCTCCACTTT.

The V and J genes are TRBV29-1 and TRBJ1-1; possibly TRBD1 for D (6 bases). Germline V gene sequence: CDR1 SQVTM, CDR2 ANQGSEA. V lost 4 bases, J lost 2 bases, and 17 bases lay in between. The CDR3 has 15 amino acids. The CDR3 DNA sequence: TGCAGCGTTGGGAGCTGGGACACCACAAACACTGAAGCTTTCTTT. Translated: CSVGSWDTTNTEAFF.

V usage is TRBV2 and J usage is TRBJ1-5; weak D call: TRBD1 (5 bases). The V end was cut by 6 bases, the J end by 5 bases, with 11 bases between. Germline CDR1 reads SNHLY; CDR2 reads FYNNEI. The CDR3 length is 13 residues. CDR3 in amino acids: CASRQSRDQPQHF. The CDR3 region has the DNA TGTGCCAGCAGGCAGTCCAGGGATCAGCCCCAGCATTTT.

Written as DNA, the CDR3 is TGTGCCAGCACCCCCCGCGCGGGGACGGTAGATGAGCAGTTCTTC. It translates to CASTPRAGTVDEQFF. The chain combines TRBV7-9 with TRBJ2-1, with D perhaps TRBD2 (6 bases). Germline V gene sequence: CDR1 SEHNR, CDR2 FQNEAQ (reference sequence). V gave up 7 bases and J gave up 8 bases, with 21 bases separating them. This CDR3 comprises 15 residues.

The chain couples TRBV27 to TRBJ2-3, with 15 bases lining up with TRBD2. With V trimmed by 3 bases and J by 4 bases, 5 bases remained unmatched. CDR3 size: 17 residues. Germline lookup yields CDR1 MNHEY and CDR2 SMNVEV (reference sequence). The DNA of the CDR3 is TGTGCCAGCAGTTTGAGGACTAGCGGGGGGGCAGCAGATACGCAGTATTTT. This gives the protein CASSLRTSGGAADTQYF.